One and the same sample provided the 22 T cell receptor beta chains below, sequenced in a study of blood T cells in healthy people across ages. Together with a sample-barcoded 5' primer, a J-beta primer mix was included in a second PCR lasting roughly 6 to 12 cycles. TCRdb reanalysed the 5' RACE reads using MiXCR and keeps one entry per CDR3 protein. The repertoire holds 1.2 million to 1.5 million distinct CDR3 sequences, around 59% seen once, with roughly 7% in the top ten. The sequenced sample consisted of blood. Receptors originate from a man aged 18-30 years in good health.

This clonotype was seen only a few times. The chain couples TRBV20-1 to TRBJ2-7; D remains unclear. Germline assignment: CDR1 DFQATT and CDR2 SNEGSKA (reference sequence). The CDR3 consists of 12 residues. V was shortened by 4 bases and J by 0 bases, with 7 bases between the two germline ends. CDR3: CSAMAVSYEQYF. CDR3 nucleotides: TGCAGTGCTATGGCGGTCTCCTACGAGCAGTACTTC.

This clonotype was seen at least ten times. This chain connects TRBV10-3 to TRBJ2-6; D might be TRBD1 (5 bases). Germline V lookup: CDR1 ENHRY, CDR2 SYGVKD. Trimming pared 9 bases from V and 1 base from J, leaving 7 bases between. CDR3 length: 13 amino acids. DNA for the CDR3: TGTGCCATGAGACAGTCTGGGGCCAACGTCCTGACTTTC. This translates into CAMRQSGANVLTF.

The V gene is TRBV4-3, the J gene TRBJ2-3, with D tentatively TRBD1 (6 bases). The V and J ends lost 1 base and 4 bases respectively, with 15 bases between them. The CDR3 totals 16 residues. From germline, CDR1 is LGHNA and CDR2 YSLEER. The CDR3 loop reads CASSQGGPVLPDTQYF. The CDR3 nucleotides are TGCGCCAGCAGCCAAGGGGGGCCGGTTCTGCCAGATACGCAGTATTTT.

The CDR3 is CASSEFRGTTDTQYF. In nucleotides, the CDR3 is TGTGCCAGCAGTGAATTTCGGGGAACCACAGATACGCAGTATTTT. The chain links TRBV25-1 to TRBJ2-3; possible D gene TRBD2, 5 bases. Trimming pared 1 base from V and 2 bases from J, leaving 10 bases between. The CDR3 spans 15 residues. CDR1 is MGHDK, CDR2 SYGVNS, per germline.

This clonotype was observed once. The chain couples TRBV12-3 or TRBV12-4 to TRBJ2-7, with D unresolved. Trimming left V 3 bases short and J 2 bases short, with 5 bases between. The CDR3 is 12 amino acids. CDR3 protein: CASSFPAYEQYF. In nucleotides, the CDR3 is TGTGCCAGCAGTTTTCCGGCCTACGAGCAGTACTTC.

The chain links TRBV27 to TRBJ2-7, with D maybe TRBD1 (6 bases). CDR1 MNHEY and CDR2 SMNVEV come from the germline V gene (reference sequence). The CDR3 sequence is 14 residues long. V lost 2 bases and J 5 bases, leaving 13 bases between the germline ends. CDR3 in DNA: TGTGCCAGCAGTTTAGAAACTACAGGGAACGAGCAGTACTTC. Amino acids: CASSLETTGNEQYF.

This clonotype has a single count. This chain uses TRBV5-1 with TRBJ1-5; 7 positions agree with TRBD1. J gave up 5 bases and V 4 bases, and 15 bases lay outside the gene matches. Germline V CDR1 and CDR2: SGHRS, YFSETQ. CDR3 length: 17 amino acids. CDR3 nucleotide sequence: TGCGCCAGCAGCGTATTACAGGGGTCTACGCGCGATCAGCCCCAGCATTTT. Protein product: CASSVLQGSTRDQPQHF.

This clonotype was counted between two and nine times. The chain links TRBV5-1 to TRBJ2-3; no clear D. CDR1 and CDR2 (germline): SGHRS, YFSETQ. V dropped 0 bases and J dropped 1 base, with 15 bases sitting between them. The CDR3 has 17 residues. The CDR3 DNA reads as TGCGCCAGCAGCTTGGCCGCGCCGAGGCGTCGCACAGATACGCAGTATTTT. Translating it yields CASSLAAPRRRTDTQYF. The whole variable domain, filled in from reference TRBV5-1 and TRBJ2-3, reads KAGVTQTPRYLIKTRGQQVTLSCSPISGHRSVSWYQQTPGQGLQFLFEYFSETQRNKGNFPGRFSGRQFSNSRSEMNVSTLELGDSALYLCASSLAAPRRRTDTQYFGPGTRLTVL.

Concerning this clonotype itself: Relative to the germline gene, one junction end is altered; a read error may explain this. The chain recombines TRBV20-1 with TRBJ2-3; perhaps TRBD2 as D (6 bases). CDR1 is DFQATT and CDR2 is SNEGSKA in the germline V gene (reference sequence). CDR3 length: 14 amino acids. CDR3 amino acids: CSASSRGSTDMQYF. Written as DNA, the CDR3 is TGCAGTGCCAGCAGTCGGGGGAGCACAGATATGCAGTATTTT.

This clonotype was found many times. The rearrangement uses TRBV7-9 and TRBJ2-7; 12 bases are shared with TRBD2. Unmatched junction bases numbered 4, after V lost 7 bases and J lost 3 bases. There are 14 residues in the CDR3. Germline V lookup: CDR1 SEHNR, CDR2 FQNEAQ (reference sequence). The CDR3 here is CASTETSGSYEQYF. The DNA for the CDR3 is TGTGCCAGCACTGAGACTAGCGGGAGCTACGAGCAGTACTTC.

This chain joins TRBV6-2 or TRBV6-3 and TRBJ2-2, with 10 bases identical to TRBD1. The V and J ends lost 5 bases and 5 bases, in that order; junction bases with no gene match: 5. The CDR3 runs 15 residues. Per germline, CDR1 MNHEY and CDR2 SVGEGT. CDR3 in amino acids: CASSTRTGGTGELFF. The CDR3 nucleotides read TGTGCCAGCAGTACCCGGACAGGGGGGACCGGGGAGCTGTTTTTT.

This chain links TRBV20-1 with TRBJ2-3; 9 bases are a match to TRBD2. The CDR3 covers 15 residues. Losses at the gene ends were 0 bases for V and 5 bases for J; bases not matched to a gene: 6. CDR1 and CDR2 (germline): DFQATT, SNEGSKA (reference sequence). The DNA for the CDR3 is TGCAGTGCTAGAGATGGAGCGGGGGGCCAAGATACGCAGTATTTT. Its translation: CSARDGAGGQDTQYF.

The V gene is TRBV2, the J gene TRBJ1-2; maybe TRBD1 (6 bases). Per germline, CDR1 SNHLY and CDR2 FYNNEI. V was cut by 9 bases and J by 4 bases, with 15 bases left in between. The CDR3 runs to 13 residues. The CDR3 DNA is TGTGCCAGAGGGACAAATAAGGTCTATGGCTACACCTTC. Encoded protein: CARGTNKVYGYTF. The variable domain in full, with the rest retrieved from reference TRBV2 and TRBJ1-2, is EPEVTQTPSHQVTQMGQEVILRCVPISNHLYFYWYRQILGQKVEFLVSFYNNEISEKSEIFDDQFSVERPDGSNFTLKIRSTKLEDSAMYFCARGTNKVYGYTFGSGTRLTVV.

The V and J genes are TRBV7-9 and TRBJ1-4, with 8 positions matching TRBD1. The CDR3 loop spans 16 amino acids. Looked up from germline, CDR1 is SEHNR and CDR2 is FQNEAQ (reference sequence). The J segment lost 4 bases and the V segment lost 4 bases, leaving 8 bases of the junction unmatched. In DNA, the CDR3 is TGTGCCAGCAGCTACGGCAGGGGGCCAATTAATGAAAAACTGTTTTTT. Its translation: CASSYGRGPINEKLFF.

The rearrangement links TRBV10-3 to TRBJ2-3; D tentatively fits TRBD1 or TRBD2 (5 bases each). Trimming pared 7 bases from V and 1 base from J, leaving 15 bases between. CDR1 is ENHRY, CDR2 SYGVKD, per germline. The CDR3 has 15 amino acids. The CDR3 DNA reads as TGTGCCATCAAATATGGGGGAGTTGGCACAGATACGCAGTATTTT. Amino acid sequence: CAIKYGGVGTDTQYF.

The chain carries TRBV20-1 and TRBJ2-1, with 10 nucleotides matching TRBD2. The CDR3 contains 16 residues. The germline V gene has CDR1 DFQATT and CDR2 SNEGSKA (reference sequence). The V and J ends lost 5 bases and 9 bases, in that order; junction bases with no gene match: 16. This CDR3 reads CSAGGSLAGVQSEQFF. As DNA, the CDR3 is TGCAGTGCTGGAGGGAGTCTAGCGGGGGTTCAGAGTGAGCAGTTCTTC.

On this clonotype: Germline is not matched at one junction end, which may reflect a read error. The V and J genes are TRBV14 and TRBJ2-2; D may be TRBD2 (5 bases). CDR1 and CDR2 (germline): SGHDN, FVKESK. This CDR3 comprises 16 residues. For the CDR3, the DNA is TGTGCCAGCAGCCACAGAAGCGGAACGAACACCGGGGAGCTATTTTTT. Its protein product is CASSHRSGTNTGELFF.

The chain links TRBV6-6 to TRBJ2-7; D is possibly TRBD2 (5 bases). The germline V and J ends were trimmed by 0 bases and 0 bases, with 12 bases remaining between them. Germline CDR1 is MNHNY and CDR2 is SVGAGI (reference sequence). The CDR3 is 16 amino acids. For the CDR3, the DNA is TGTGCCAGCAGTTACTCAGCGGACCCAAGCTCCTACGAGCAGTACTTC. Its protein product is CASSYSADPSSYEQYF.

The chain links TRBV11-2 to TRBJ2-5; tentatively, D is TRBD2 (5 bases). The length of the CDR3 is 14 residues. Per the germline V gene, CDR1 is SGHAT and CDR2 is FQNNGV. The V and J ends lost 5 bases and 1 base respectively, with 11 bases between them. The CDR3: CASSDWTVQETQYF. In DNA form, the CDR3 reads TGTGCCAGCAGCGACTGGACTGTCCAAGAGACCCAGTACTTC.

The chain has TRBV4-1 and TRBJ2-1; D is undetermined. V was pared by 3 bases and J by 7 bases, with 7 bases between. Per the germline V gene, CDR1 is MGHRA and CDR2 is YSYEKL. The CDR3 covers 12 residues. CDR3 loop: CASSHDANEQFF. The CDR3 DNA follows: TGCGCCAGCAGCCATGATGCTAATGAGCAGTTCTTC.

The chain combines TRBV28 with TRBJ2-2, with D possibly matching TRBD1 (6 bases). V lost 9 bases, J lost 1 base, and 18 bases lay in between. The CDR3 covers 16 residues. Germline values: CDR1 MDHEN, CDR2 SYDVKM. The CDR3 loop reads CASSGRGVMNTGELFF. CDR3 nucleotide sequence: TGTGCCAGTTCGGGCAGGGGCGTAATGAACACCGGGGAGCTGTTTTTT.

CDR3 nucleotide sequence: TGCAGTGCCCAGACAGGGGGCGGCCTCATCCAACGTGGCTACACCTTC. Translation: CSAQTGGGLIQRGYTF. The chain links TRBV20-1 to TRBJ1-2; 10 nucleotides align to TRBD1. The CDR3 loop spans 16 amino acids. V lost 6 bases, J lost 7 bases, and 17 bases stayed unmatched. Germline V gene sequence: CDR1 DFQATT, CDR2 SNEGSKA (reference sequence).